These 8 T cell receptor beta chains originate from one sample sequenced in a study of glioma-infiltrating T cells (dated by TCRdb to about 2016). The reads were generated on an Illumina MiSeq. TCR alpha and beta CDR3 regions were amplified with the iRepertoire nested amplicon-rescue multiplex PCR (arm-PCR) platform from RNA. The raw public reads went through TCRdb reprocessing: fastp at Q25, MiXCR clone calling, in-frame beta chains kept. CDR3 protein sequences are deduplicated, and each keeps its most common genes and DNA. This sample has around 140,000 distinct CDR3 sequences in its table, and approximately 39% of those were observed once. Around 20% of the sample goes to the ten largest clones. The material sequenced was glioma tissue, nonneoplastic brain tissue, or PBMCs (not recorded which). The receptors were gathered from a human donor with low-grade glioma or glioblastoma, undergoing nonglioma brain surgery, or in good health (not recorded which).

A word on this clonotype: At one end, the junction sequence differs from germline, possibly due to a read error. The rearrangement joins TRBV6-1 to TRBJ1-2, with D unresolved. CDR1 and CDR2 (germline): MNHNS, SASEGT. The CDR3 length is 11 residues. The CDR3 sequence is CASSKAGGYTF. The CDR3 DNA reads TGTGCCAGCAGTAAAGCTGGAGGCTACACCTTC.

The sample holds one count of this clonotype. The genes are TRBV14 and TRBJ1-1; the match to TRBD1 covers 9 bases. CDR1 SGHDN and CDR2 FVKESK come from the germline V gene. The CDR3 consists of 15 residues. Losses at the gene ends were 0 bases for V and 5 bases for J; bases not matched to a gene: 4. The CDR3 loop reads CASSQDTGGNTEAFF. In nucleotides, the CDR3 is TGTGCCAGCAGCCAAGATACAGGGGGCAATACTGAAGCTTTCTTT.

Worth noting for this clonotype: One base away lies a much larger clone, so this may be a sequencing read error. V gene TRBV6-2 or TRBV6-3 combines with J gene TRBJ2-1, with D maybe TRBD2 (6 bases). This CDR3 is built from 12 residues. CDR1 and CDR2 (germline): MNHEY, SVGEGT. The CDR3 loop reads CASSPGLLEQSF. The CDR3 coding sequence is TGTGCCAGCAGTCCGGGACTTCTGGAGCAGTCCTTC.

The chain employs TRBV20-1 and TRBJ2-7; D possibly corresponds to TRBD2 (6 bases). Trimming took off 4 bases at V and 5 bases at J, with 21 bases between the two ends. In germline, CDR1 is DFQATT, CDR2 SNEGSKA (reference sequence). The CDR3 spans 15 residues. In DNA form, the CDR3 reads TGCAGTGCTAAAAGGTCCGGGACTGCCTTGAACGAGCAGTACTTC. Protein product: CSAKRSGTALNEQYF.

The chain links TRBV11-2 to TRBJ2-2, with TRBD2 identical over 9 bases. This CDR3 spans 16 amino acids. From germline, CDR1 is SGHAT and CDR2 FQNNGV. The ends lost 5 bases at V and 3 bases at J; junction bases unmatched: 7. For the CDR3, the DNA is TGTGCCAGCAGCGATATAGCGGGAGCGTACACCGGGGAGCTGTTTTTT. Translated: CASSDIAGAYTGELFF.

Comments on this clonotype: A much larger clone is a single base away; this may be a read error. V usage is TRBV27 and J usage is TRBJ1-5; no clear D. The germline gives CDR1 MNHEY, CDR2 SMNVEV (reference sequence). The CDR3 has 15 amino acids. CDR3 coding DNA: TGTGCCAGCAGTTTGCGGGGAGTCCTATCTCAGCCCCGGCATTTT. This translates into CASSLRGVLSQPRHF.

The table lists this clonotype with a few counts. This rearrangement joins TRBV20-1 to TRBJ2-7, with D perhaps TRBD1 or TRBD2 (5 bases each). V was trimmed by 7 bases and J by 5 bases, leaving 21 bases between them. In germline, CDR1 is DFQATT, CDR2 SNEGSKA (reference sequence). The CDR3 has 14 amino acids. The CDR3 spells CSGRRAGLGDEQYF. The CDR3 nucleotides read TGCAGTGGCCGTCGGGCAGGCTTGGGGGACGAGCAGTACTTC.

V gene TRBV6-2 or TRBV6-3 combines with J gene TRBJ2-2; no clear D. Germline V gives CDR1 MNHEY, CDR2 SVGEGT. V lost 0 bases and J lost 4, with 6 bases in between. The CDR3 is 14 amino acids. In nucleotides, the CDR3 is TGTGCCAGCAGTTACTCTGGACGCACCGGGGAGCTGTTTTTT. Its translation: CASSYSGRTGELFF.